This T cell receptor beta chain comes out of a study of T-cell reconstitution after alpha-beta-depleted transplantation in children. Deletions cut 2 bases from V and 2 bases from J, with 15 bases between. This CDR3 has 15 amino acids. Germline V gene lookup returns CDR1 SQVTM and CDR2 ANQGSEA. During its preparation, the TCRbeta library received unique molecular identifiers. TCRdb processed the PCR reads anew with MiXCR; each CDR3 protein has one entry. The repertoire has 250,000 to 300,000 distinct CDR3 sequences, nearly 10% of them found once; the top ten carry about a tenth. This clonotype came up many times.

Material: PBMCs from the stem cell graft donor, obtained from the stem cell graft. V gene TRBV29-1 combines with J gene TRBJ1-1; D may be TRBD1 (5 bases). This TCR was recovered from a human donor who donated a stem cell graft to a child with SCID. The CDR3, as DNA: TGCAGCGTTGAAAGCCGACAGAGACATAACACTGAAGCTTTCTTT. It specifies CSVESRQRHNTEAFF. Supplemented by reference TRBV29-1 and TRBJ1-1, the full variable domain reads SAVISQKPSRDICQRGTSLTIQCQVDSQVTMMFWYRQQPGQSLTLIATANQGSEATYESGFVIDKFPISRPNLTFSTLTVSNMSPEDSSIYLCSVESRQRHNTEAFFGQGTRLTVV.